A selection of T cell receptor beta chains follows, all from one sample in a study of sequential checkpoint blockade in melanoma. The repertoire was sequenced with immunoSEQ multiplex PCR; TCRdb's copy has only in-frame clones and lacks some. The sample has fewer than 25,000 clones; around 80% are singletons. Specimen: CD8+ T cells sorted from blood (inferred from file names), collected from a patient given nivolumab and ipilimumab in sequence. The receptor source for this set is a human donor with melanoma. Each CDR3 is given with its conserved first and last residue. Each record gives: J gene, V gene, clone size, CDR3 length, CDR3 protein. For some rows the clone size is stated as once, few or many, or as a class when expanded; others skip it.

TRBJ2-5 TRBV13 - 15 CASTPPLEARETQYF
TRBJ2-3 TRBV9 - 15 CASSPNPRGTDTQYF
TRBJ2-3 TRBV28 - 14 CASSETSAADTQYF
TRBJ2-2 TRBV19 - 14 CASSMGTGVGELFF
TRBJ2-1 TRBV28 - 14 CASSLSPGGNEQFF
TRBJ2-3 TRBV6-6 - 14 CASTAVTSTDTQYF
TRBJ2-7 TRBV11-2 - 11 CASSFGREQYF
TRBJ2-7 TRBV6-6 - 12 CASSYGSTEQYF
TRBJ1-4 TRBV13 - 13 CASSGQAHEKLFF
TRBJ2-7 TRBV5-4 - 15 CASSEGTSQVYEQYF
- TRBV13 - 15 CASSKTGGAAYEQYF
TRBJ2-1 TRBV29-1 once 13 CSVQATGGGEQFF
TRBJ2-7 TRBV6-1 - 15 CASRDSTGAPYEQYF
TRBJ2-7 TRBV5-4 - 14 CASSLSAGVVEQYF
TRBJ1-6 TRBV27 - 15 CASSRGTRYNSPLHF
TRBJ1-6 TRBV11-2 - 14 CASSFGRGLIPLHF
TRBJ2-3 TRBV6-6 - 12 CASTERSDTQYF
TRBJ2-7 TRBV10-3 - 15 CAIREPGQSSYEQYF
TRBJ2-7 TRBV27 - 15 CASSATGTGAWEQYF
TRBJ2-1 TRBV4-3 - 14 CASSQDLPAGGQFF
TRBJ2-7 TRBV11-3 - 15 CASSQAADRDHEQYF
TRBJ1-2 TRBV25-1 - 14 CASKGQGLNYGYTF
TRBJ2-7 TRBV5-6 - 15 CASSTKTGVSYEQYF
TRBJ1-2 TRBV27 - 13 CASSRTANYGYTF
TRBJ2-7 TRBV6-1 few 15 CASTTRGAGVYEQYF
TRBJ2-3 TRBV27 - 15 CASSLAARSQDTQYF
TRBJ2-2 TRBV6-5 few 14 CASSLGTGTGELFF
TRBJ1-1 TRBV19 - 16 CASSMWGVLMNTEAFF
TRBJ1-2 TRBV7-9 - 15 CASSLGTDSNYGYTF
TRBJ2-3 TRBV5-1 - 17 CASSLAYMTGVADTQYF
TRBJ2-7 TRBV27 - 13 CASSYAQGHEQYF
TRBJ2-7 TRBV28 - 15 CASRGTSGSSYEQYF
TRBJ1-5 TRBV11-2 - 16 CASSCPDTYSNQPQHF
TRBJ2-7 TRBV9 - 13 CASSVGSSHEQYF
TRBJ1-1 TRBV4-1 - 17 CASSPTGQGALNTEAFF
TRBJ1-4 TRBV27 - 14 CASSRTGGNEKLFF
TRBJ1-2 TRBV7-9 few 12 CASSLYRDGYTF
- TRBV27 - 14 CASSPRSPNYEQYF
TRBJ2-7 TRBV5-1 - 14 CASSLQGSAYEQYF
TRBJ1-4 TRBV28 few 12 CASSLFGEKLFF
TRBJ2-1 TRBV19 - 12 CASRERYNEQFF
TRBJ2-1 TRBV4-3 - 17 CASSPDVGSETYNEQFF
TRBJ1-1 TRBV5-1 - 12 CASSAGYTEAFF
TRBJ2-2 TRBV2 once 16 CASNIRTGEGTGELFF
TRBJ2-1 TRBV7-9 medium-sized 11 CASSLEEEQFF
TRBJ2-7 TRBV7-2 once 16 CASSRRSAGGSYEQYF
TRBJ2-6 TRBV29-1 - 15 CSVEGLASGANVLTF
TRBJ1-1 TRBV28 few 15 CASSLYEGSNTEAFF
TRBJ2-1 TRBV30 - 13 CAWSPTGRSEQFF
TRBJ2-7 TRBV6-1 - 11 CASSEYYEQYF
- TRBV7-7 - 15 CASSLGAGPGYEQYF
- TRBV27 - 15 CASSPHDSPPYEQYF
TRBJ2-7 TRBV27 few 16 CASSSRQGPTTYEQYF
TRBJ1-1 TRBV5-1 - 13 CAIPIYMNTEAFF
TRBJ1-5 TRBV9 - 15 CASSVGMFGNQPQHF
TRBJ1-2 TRBV5-6 - 13 CASSLVTAAGYTF
TRBJ2-2 TRBV15 - 17 CATSRDPLSANTGELFF
TRBJ1-1 TRBV5-1 - 12 CASSLGQTEAFF
TRBJ2-7 TRBV7-9 - 16 CASSPGQGANPYEQYF